Each of the 3 T cell receptor beta chains below was sequenced from the same sample in a study of blood T cell repertoires in COVID-19. TCRdb's table, derived via immunoSEQ multiplex PCR, lists solely in-frame clones and lacks some. Found here are about 350,000 clones, roughly 90% of them singletons; the top ten hold 0.95% to 1.1%. Sample: PBMCs or T cells enriched from blood (not recorded which). These receptor sequences come from a woman in her 30s who had been exposed to COVID-19.

This chain links TRBV19 with TRBJ1-2; D perhaps matches TRBD1 (6 bases). The CDR3 spans 15 residues. The V gene's germline CDR1 is LNHDA and CDR2 SQIVND (reference sequence). V lost 2 bases to trimming and J lost 3 bases, with 13 bases between them. The CDR3 loop is CASSINWAGDYGYTF. The CDR3 coding sequence is TGTGCCAGTAGTATAAATTGGGCAGGGGACTATGGCTACACCTTC.

V is TRBV29-1 and J is TRBJ2-7; 8 positions agree with TRBD1. This CDR3 contains 13 residues. The germline CDR1 and CDR2 sequences are SQVTM and ANQGSEA. V shed 5 bases and J 5 bases; nucleotides not matched to a gene: 8. Here the CDR3 reads CSVSRQGSHEQYF. As DNA, the CDR3 is TGCAGCGTTTCTAGACAGGGGTCCCACGAGCAGTACTTC.

Comments on this clone: Different DNA sequences within this sample yield the same CDR3. The chain recombines TRBV28 with TRBJ1-1; 9 bases are a match to TRBD1. This CDR3 spans 15 amino acids. Germline loops: CDR1 MDHEN, CDR2 SYDVKM. Unmatched junction bases numbered 1, after V lost 2 bases and J lost 0 bases. The CDR3 loop reads CASSLGTGMNTEAFF. CDR3 coding DNA: TGTGCCAGCAGTTTAGGGACAGGGATGAACACTGAAGCTTTCTTT.